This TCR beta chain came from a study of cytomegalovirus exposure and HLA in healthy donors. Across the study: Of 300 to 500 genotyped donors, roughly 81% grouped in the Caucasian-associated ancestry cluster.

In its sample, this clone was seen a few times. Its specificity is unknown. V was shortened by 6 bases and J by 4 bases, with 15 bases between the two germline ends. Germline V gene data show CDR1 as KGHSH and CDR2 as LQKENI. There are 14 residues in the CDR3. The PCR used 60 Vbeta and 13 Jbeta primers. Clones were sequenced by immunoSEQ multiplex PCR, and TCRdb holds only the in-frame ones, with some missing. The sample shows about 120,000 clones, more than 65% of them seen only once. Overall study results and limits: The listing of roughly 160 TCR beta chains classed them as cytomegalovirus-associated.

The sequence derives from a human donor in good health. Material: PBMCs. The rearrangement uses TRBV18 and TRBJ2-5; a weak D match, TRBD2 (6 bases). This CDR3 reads CASSLNARGETQYF. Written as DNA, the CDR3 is TGTGCCAGCTCTCTGAACGCGCGGGGAGAGACCCAGTACTTC.